The 28 T cell receptor beta chains below come from one sample, sequenced in a study of siplizumab effects on memory and regulatory T cells. The table came from immunoSEQ multiplex PCR; TCRdb's copy has only in-frame clones and leaves some out. The repertoire consists of around 100,000 clones, with approximately 92% occurring once and the leading ten covering 0.15%. Sample: CD4+ T cells sorted from blood. Receptors were obtained from a human donor in good health.

V usage is TRBV4-3 and J usage is TRBJ1-1; no firm D call. The CDR3 sequence is 14 residues long. CDR1 LGHNA and CDR2 YSLEER come from the germline V gene. Trimming shortened V by 0 bases and J by 0 bases, and 5 bases separated the two germline ends. For the CDR3, the DNA is TGCGCCAGCAGCCAAGAACGGCTGAACACTGAAGCTTTCTTT. It yields the protein CASSQERLNTEAFF.

The J gene is TRBJ2-5, the V gene TRBV5-1, with TRBD2 as a possible D gene (6 bases). The CDR3 consists of 14 residues. Germline V gene data show CDR1 as SGHRS and CDR2 as YFSETQ. Trimming pared 1 base from V and 4 bases from J, leaving 11 bases between. The CDR3 protein is CASSLMGDSETQYF. CDR3 nucleotide sequence: TGCGCCAGCAGCTTGATGGGGGACTCAGAGACCCAGTACTTC.

The CDR3 DNA reads as TGTGCCAGCAGCTTAGTGAGTGGGAGGCTCTACAATGAGCAGTTCTTC. This gives the protein CASSLVSGRLYNEQFF. The rearrangement joins TRBV7-9 to TRBJ2-1, with a weak D call TRBD2 (6 bases). Per germline, CDR1 SEHNR and CDR2 FQNEAQ (reference sequence). V was shortened by 1 base and J by 3 bases, with 13 bases between the two germline ends. This CDR3 is built from 16 residues.

The V gene is TRBV28, the J gene TRBJ2-3; no reliable D call. Per germline, CDR1 MDHEN and CDR2 SYDVKM. Between the trimmed V and J ends, which lost 5 bases and 7 bases, there was a span of 10 bases. The CDR3 extends over 12 amino acids. The CDR3 DNA reads as TGTGCCAGCAGTCGCAGACACCATACGCAGTATTTT. It specifies CASSRRHHTQYF.

V usage is TRBV7-9 and J usage is TRBJ1-5; weak D call: TRBD1 (5 bases). CDR3 length equals 13 residues. The ends were cut back, 5 bases at V and 7 bases at J, with 12 bases in the middle. Germline CDR1 is SEHNR and CDR2 is FQNEAQ (reference sequence). CDR3: CASSPQGDQPQHF. Written as DNA, the CDR3 is TGTGCCAGCAGCCCTCAGGGCGACCAGCCCCAGCATTTT.

The rearrangement links TRBV19 to TRBJ1-5; 9 bases align to TRBD1. The length of the CDR3 is 16 residues. Germline V gene sequence: CDR1 LNHDA, CDR2 SQIVND (reference sequence). V gave up 4 bases and J gave up 5 bases; unmatched junction bases: 9. The CDR3 sequence: CASSKSGTGQYQPQHF. CDR3 DNA: TGTGCCAGTAGTAAATCCGGGACAGGGCAGTATCAGCCCCAGCATTTT.

The rearrangement joins TRBV9 to TRBJ1-3, with D perhaps TRBD1 (6 bases). Germline lookup yields CDR1 SGDLS and CDR2 YYNGEE. The CDR3 is 18 amino acids. The V gene lost 3 bases and the J gene lost 2 bases, with 21 bases spanning the gap. The CDR3 bases are TGTGCCAGCAGCGACCGACAGGATTTGATCTATGCTGGAAACACCATATATTTT. Encoded protein: CASSDRQDLIYAGNTIYF.

The V call is TRBV7-9, the J call TRBJ2-3, with 7 bases lining up with TRBD2. J lost 4 bases, V lost 3 bases, and 4 bases had no gene match. The CDR3 length is 14 residues. Germline V lookup: CDR1 SEHNR, CDR2 FQNEAQ (reference sequence). The CDR3: CASSLGRDPDTQYF. Written as DNA, the CDR3 is TGTGCCAGCAGCTTGGGGAGGGATCCAGATACGCAGTATTTT.

The rearrangement joins TRBV28 to TRBJ2-5; 14 nucleotides match TRBD2. This CDR3 contains 15 residues. V was pared by 5 bases and J by 2 bases, with 1 base of the junction left unmatched. The germline gives CDR1 MDHEN, CDR2 SYDVKM. This CDR3 reads CASSRTSGGQETQYF. In DNA form, the CDR3 reads TGTGCCAGCAGTCGGACTAGCGGGGGGCAAGAGACCCAGTACTTC.

This chain uses TRBV4-2 with TRBJ2-2; D might be TRBD1 (6 bases). The CDR3 runs 19 residues. Between the trimmed V and J ends, which lost 0 bases and 4 bases, there was a span of 21 bases. The germline V gene has CDR1 LGHNA and CDR2 YNFKEQ. The CDR3 region has the DNA TGTGCCAGCAGCCAAGAAGGGGAAGGTGTGCAGGGGAGCACCGGGGAGCTGTTTTTT. As protein: CASSQEGEGVQGSTGELFF.

The chain employs TRBV28 and TRBJ2-5; D is uncertain. Germline values: CDR1 MDHEN, CDR2 SYDVKM. The CDR3 has 11 residues. The V and J ends lost 6 bases and 5 bases respectively, with 7 bases between them. This chain's CDR3 is CASRGWETQYF. CDR3 sequence (DNA): TGTGCCAGCAGAGGATGGGAGACCCAGTACTTC.

The chain employs TRBV19 and TRBJ2-2; D remains ambiguous. Per the germline V gene, CDR1 is LNHDA and CDR2 is SQIVND (reference sequence). This CDR3 comprises 14 residues. The germline V and J ends were trimmed by 8 bases and 4 bases, with 14 bases remaining between them. CDR3 bases: TGTGCCAGTCGCTTCGCGGTGGGCACCGGGGAGCTGTTTTTT. This encodes CASRFAVGTGELFF.

The chain links TRBV7-2 to TRBJ2-2; D is undetermined. Germline V gene sequence: CDR1 SGHTA, CDR2 FQGNSA. V gave up 3 bases and J gave up 0 bases, with 8 bases separating them. This CDR3 comprises 15 residues. CDR3 DNA: TGTGCCAGCAGCTTTACAGCACCGAACACCGGGGAGCTGTTTTTT. It translates to CASSFTAPNTGELFF.

This chain links TRBV11-2 with TRBJ2-1; D perhaps matches TRBD2 (5 bases). V was pared by 0 bases and J by 12 bases, with 9 bases between. The CDR3 has 12 residues. Germline-derived CDR1 and CDR2 are SGHAT and FQNNGV. The CDR3 coding sequence is TGTGCCAGCAGCTTAGAGGGGAGCGCGCAGTTCTTC. Translating gives CASSLEGSAQFF.

This chain uses TRBV7-2 with TRBJ1-6; 7 bases line up with TRBD1. Germline values: CDR1 SGHTA, CDR2 FQGNSA. V dropped 5 bases and J dropped 8; count of bases not matched to a gene: 3. CDR3 size: 13 residues. CDR3 in amino acids: CASSHGQDSPLHF. DNA for the CDR3: TGTGCCAGCAGCCACGGACAGGATTCACCCCTCCACTTT.

J is TRBJ1-2 and V is TRBV18; D not certain. The germline V gene encodes CDR1 KGHSH and CDR2 LQKENI. The CDR3 is 13 residues long. The V and J ends lost 3 bases and 4 bases respectively, with 9 bases between them. The CDR3 protein is CASSPPQLYGYTF. The CDR3 coding sequence is TGTGCCAGCTCACCTCCCCAGCTCTATGGCTACACCTTC.

The rearrangement uses TRBV29-1 and TRBJ2-5, with D possibly being TRBD1 or TRBD2 (5 bases each). The J call is doubtful: the DNA matches TRBJ2-7 better. The CDR3 covers 13 residues. CDR1 SQVTM and CDR2 ANQGSEA come from the germline V gene. The CDR3 DNA reads as TGCAGCGTTAAGGGGAGTTTAACCTACGAGCAGTACTTC. Translated: CSVKGSLTYEQYF.

V is TRBV12-5 and J is TRBJ2-7; no firm D call. The V gene's germline CDR1 is LGHNT and CDR2 FRNRAP. The CDR3 totals 13 residues. V was clipped by 3 bases and J by 3 bases, with 9 bases between them. The CDR3: CASGFYADYEQYF. CDR3 DNA sequence: TGTGCTAGTGGTTTTTATGCCGACTACGAGCAGTACTTC.

V gene TRBV7-8 combines with J gene TRBJ2-5; perhaps TRBD1 as D (5 bases). V shed 5 bases and J shed 1 base, with 11 bases lying between them. CDR1 and CDR2 (germline): SGHVS, FQNEAQ. There are 14 residues in the CDR3. The CDR3 region has the DNA TGTGCCAGCAGCGCCAGACAGTTCCAAGAGACCCAGTACTTC. Its translation: CASSARQFQETQYF.

Note on this clone: The identical CDR3 is also encoded by other nucleotide sequences in the sample. The gene calls are TRBV7-2 and TRBJ2-6, with D possibly matching TRBD1 (5 bases). The CDR3 extends over 15 amino acids. Germline CDR1 and CDR2: SGHTA and FQGNSA. V dropped 4 bases and J dropped 0 bases, with 7 bases sitting between them. CDR3 protein: CASSSRASGANVLTF. The CDR3 DNA is TGTGCCAGCAGCTCCAGGGCCTCTGGGGCCAACGTCCTGACTTTC.

The V call is TRBV4-1, the J call TRBJ2-5; 9 bases match TRBD2. From germline, CDR1 is MGHRA and CDR2 YSYEKL. The CDR3 loop spans 18 amino acids. V shed 0 bases, J shed 1 base, and the junction held 9 bases outside the gene matches. CDR3 region: CASSQDRASGTLQETQYF. In nucleotides, the CDR3 is TGCGCCAGCAGCCAAGATAGGGCTAGCGGGACCCTCCAAGAGACCCAGTACTTC.

The rearrangement links TRBV5-1 to TRBJ2-7; 8 nucleotides match TRBD1. After removal of 8 bases from V and 3 bases from J, the junction contained 7 bases not matched to a gene. Germline V gives CDR1 SGHRS, CDR2 YFSETQ. The CDR3 has 13 residues. CDR3: CASRQGTFYEQYF. CDR3 DNA sequence: TGCGCCAGTAGACAGGGGACTTTCTACGAGCAGTACTTC. Full variable domain (rest looked up from reference TRBV5-1 and TRBJ2-7): KAGVTQTPRYLIKTRGQQVTLSCSPISGHRSVSWYQQTPGQGLQFLFEYFSETQRNKGNFPGRFSGRQFSNSRSEMNVSTLELGDSALYLCASRQGTFYEQYFGPGTRLTVT.

This sequence joins TRBV4-2 and TRBJ1-4, with a weak D call TRBD1 (6 bases). The CDR3 spans 18 residues. The germline gives CDR1 LGHNA, CDR2 YNFKEQ. V was cut by 3 bases and J by 5 bases, with 22 bases left in between. CDR3 DNA: TGTGCCAGCAGCCAGAAGCCATACAGGGTCGCCGTAAATGAAAAACTGTTTTTT. Protein sequence: CASSQKPYRVAVNEKLFF.

The rearrangement links TRBV2 to TRBJ1-2; D remains ambiguous. CDR1 and CDR2 (germline): SNHLY, FYNNEI. Trimming pared 8 bases from V and 6 bases from J, leaving 19 bases between. This CDR3 spans 14 amino acids. CDR3 DNA: TGTGCCAGCGTGGGTTCGTGGGTTCTGCATGGCTACACCTTC. It specifies CASVGSWVLHGYTF. The full variable domain, its missing parts supplied by reference TRBV2 and TRBJ1-2, is EPEVTQTPSHQVTQMGQEVILRCVPISNHLYFYWYRQILGQKVEFLVSFYNNEISEKSEIFDDQFSVERPDGSNFTLKIRSTKLEDSAMYFCASVGSWVLHGYTFGSGTRLTVV.

The chain carries TRBV5-1 and TRBJ1-1; 10 bases match TRBD1. CDR3 length: 13 residues. The V segment lost 5 bases and the J segment 7 bases; nucleotides outside the gene matches: 5. The germline gives CDR1 SGHRS, CDR2 YFSETQ. The CDR3 reads CASRTGGGDEAFF. DNA of the CDR3: TGCGCCAGCAGGACAGGGGGCGGCGATGAAGCTTTCTTT. The whole variable domain, remainder taken from reference TRBV5-1 and TRBJ1-1, is KAGVTQTPRYLIKTRGQQVTLSCSPISGHRSVSWYQQTPGQGLQFLFEYFSETQRNKGNFPGRFSGRQFSNSRSEMNVSTLELGDSALYLCASRTGGGDEAFFGQGTRLTVV.

This clone was detected only a few times. This chain connects TRBV2 to TRBJ1-4, with TRBD1 matching over 8 bases. V shed 3 bases, J shed 4 bases, and the junction held 4 bases outside the gene matches. The CDR3 runs 15 residues. Germline V lookup: CDR1 SNHLY, CDR2 FYNNEI. The chain's CDR3 is CASSDRTGFNEKLFF. As DNA, the CDR3 is TGTGCCAGCAGTGACCGGACAGGGTTTAATGAAAAACTGTTTTTT.

The genes are TRBV5-1 and TRBJ2-7, with 8 bases identical to TRBD2. In germline, CDR1 is SGHRS, CDR2 YFSETQ. The CDR3 is 14 amino acids. V shed 2 bases, J shed 5 bases, and the junction held 6 bases outside the gene matches. In DNA form, the CDR3 reads TGCGCCAGCAGCTTCGGCGGGGGGTCCAACGAGCAGTACTTC. Residues: CASSFGGGSNEQYF.

The chain joins TRBV28 to TRBJ1-2; D might be TRBD1 (6 bases). With 2 bases removed from V and 4 bases from J, the gap between germline ends came to 17 bases. The CDR3 spans 16 residues. CDR1 is MDHEN, CDR2 SYDVKM, per germline. The CDR3 region has the DNA TGTGCCAGCAGTTTAACGTCCACAGGGTCTGGCTATGGCTACACCTTC. It specifies CASSLTSTGSGYGYTF.